Presented here are 29 T cell receptor beta chains from one specimen sequenced in a study of cytomegalovirus exposure and HLA in healthy donors. The PCR made use of 60 Vbeta and 13 Jbeta primers. TCRdb's table, derived via immunoSEQ multiplex PCR, lists solely in-frame clones and lacks some. This table has more than 100,000 clones, around three quarters appearing once. The sequenced sample was PBMCs. Receptor source: a woman in her 40s in good health and CMV-seropositive.

The genes are TRBV9 and TRBJ1-6; D perhaps matches TRBD1 (5 bases). The CDR3 runs to 15 residues. Germline CDR1 reads SGDLS; CDR2 reads YYNGEE. V shed 4 bases and J shed 9 bases, with 17 bases lying between them. The CDR3 loop reads CASSPGGGIGSPLHF. CDR3 nucleotide sequence: TGTGCCAGCAGCCCGGGGGGAGGGATCGGTTCACCCCTCCACTTT.

The V and J genes are TRBV4-1 and TRBJ2-1, with 11 bases lining up with TRBD2. Germline lookup yields CDR1 MGHRA and CDR2 YSYEKL. The ends lost 6 bases at V and 4 bases at J; junction bases unmatched: 8. The length of the CDR3 is 16 residues. CDR3 amino acids: CASRFAGTSGYNEQFF. The CDR3 nucleotides read TGCGCCAGCAGATTCGCCGGGACTAGCGGTTACAATGAGCAGTTCTTC.

This clone is a singleton in its sample. The chain joins TRBV4-1 to TRBJ2-3; tentative D call: TRBD2 (7 bases). Germline-derived CDR1 and CDR2 are MGHRA and YSYEKL. CDR3 size: 18 residues. With 1 base removed from V and 0 bases from J, the gap between germline ends came to 17 bases. Here the CDR3 reads CASSQAGGRGSSTDTQYF. CDR3 DNA: TGCGCCAGCAGCCAAGCCGGGGGGAGGGGGAGTAGCACAGATACGCAGTATTTT.

On this clone: One junction end disagrees with the germline gene, perhaps due to a read error. The chain uses TRBV5-1 and TRBJ1-2, with 8 bases identical to TRBD1. From germline, CDR1 is SGHRS and CDR2 YFSETQ. The CDR3 covers 17 residues. For the CDR3, the DNA is TGCGCCAACAGCAACCCGGGACAGGCGTACCCTAACTATGGCTACACCTTC. It is translated as CANSNPGQAYPNYGYTF.

J is TRBJ1-5 and V is TRBV6-5; 9 bases match TRBD1. The V segment lost 4 bases and the J segment 5 bases; nucleotides outside the gene matches: 3. The CDR3 sequence is 14 residues long. Germline-derived CDR1 and CDR2 are MNHEY and SVGAGI. The CDR3 DNA reads as TGTGCCAGCAGTTCAACAGGGGGCGATCAGCCCCAGCATTTT. Protein product: CASSSTGGDQPQHF.

This clone was seen only once. V and J are TRBV5-6 and TRBJ1-5; D remains ambiguous. Trimming took 3 bases from V and 4 from J, leaving 14 bases between them. The CDR3 is 15 residues long. Looked up from germline, CDR1 is SGHDT and CDR2 is YYEEEE. CDR3 in DNA: TGTGCCAGCAGCTCCTCTAGTAACTGGAATCAGCCCCAGCATTTT. Its protein product is CASSSSSNWNQPQHF. Using reference TRBV5-6 and TRBJ1-5 for the parts outside the CDR3, the full variable domain is DAGVTQSPTHLIKTRGQQVTLRCSPKSGHDTVSWYQQALGQGPQFIFQYYEEEERQRGNFPDRFSGHQFPNYSSELNVNALLLGDSALYLCASSSSSNWNQPQHFGDGTRLSIL.

The chain couples TRBV7-2 to TRBJ1-2, with 9 bases that match TRBD1. Per the germline V gene, CDR1 is SGHTA and CDR2 is FQGNSA. The CDR3 loop spans 19 amino acids. Germline trimming cut 0 bases from V and 0 bases from J; bases unmatched to any gene: 11. Written as DNA, the CDR3 is TGTGCCAGCAGCTTAGCTTCGGGACAGGGTCTCTATGCTAACTATGGCTACACCTTC. Its translation is CASSLASGQGLYANYGYTF. Full variable domain (rest looked up from reference TRBV7-2 and TRBJ1-2): GAGVSQSPSNKVTEKGKDVELRCDPISGHTALYWYRQSLGQGLEFLIYFQGNSAPDKSGLPSDRFSAERTGGSVSTLTIQRTQQEDSAVYLCASSLASGQGLYANYGYTFGSGTRLTVV.

The chain has TRBV11-3 and TRBJ2-3; TRBD2 is a possible D gene (6 bases). Trimming removed 5 bases from V and 5 bases from J, with 11 bases in between. Looked up from germline, CDR1 is SGHNT and CDR2 is YENEEA. The CDR3 spans 13 residues. The CDR3 nucleotides read TGTGCCAGCAGCCCGGGACTTGGAGATACGCAGTATTTT. Its protein is CASSPGLGDTQYF.

CDR3 bases: TGTGCCTGGAGTGTACTAGGAGCTGGGGGGTCACCCCTCCACTTT. Protein: CAWSVLGAGGSPLHF. The rearrangement uses TRBV30 and TRBJ1-6, with TRBD1 as a possible D gene (5 bases). V was pared by 0 bases and J by 10 bases, with 16 bases between. Per germline, CDR1 GTSNPN and CDR2 SVGIG (reference sequence). This CDR3 comprises 15 residues.

The chain joins TRBV6-5 to TRBJ1-6; 7 bases align to TRBD1. CDR3 size: 16 residues. CDR1 is MNHEY and CDR2 is SVGAGI in the germline V gene. J lost 7 bases, V lost 0 bases, and 6 bases had no gene match. The CDR3 DNA reads TGTGCCAGCAGTTACTCGGGTCCAGGGGGGAATTCACCCCTCCACTTT. Translated, it gives CASSYSGPGGNSPLHF.

The V call is TRBV5-1, the J call TRBJ2-2; D may be TRBD2 (6 bases). In germline, CDR1 is SGHRS, CDR2 YFSETQ. The V end was cut by 4 bases, the J end by 4 bases, with 20 bases between. The CDR3 is made up of 17 amino acids. The CDR3 DNA reads as TGCGCCAGCAGCCGGGGGAAAGGTGAACCATCCACCGGGGAGCTGTTTTTT. Protein sequence: CASSRGKGEPSTGELFF.

J is TRBJ1-3 and V is TRBV6-5; D gene uncertain. V was pared by 2 bases and J by 0 bases, with 11 bases between. Germline assignment: CDR1 MNHEY and CDR2 SVGAGI. CDR3 length: 16 residues. The CDR3 sequence is CASSYDAGSSGNTIYF. The DNA for the CDR3 is TGTGCCAGCAGTTACGACGCAGGCAGCTCTGGAAACACCATATATTTT.

The chain joins TRBV30 to TRBJ2-1; 7 nucleotides align to TRBD1. V trimming: 0 bases; J trimming: 15 bases; junction bases outside the gene matches: 8. CDR1 and CDR2 from the germline V gene are GTSNPN and SVGIG (reference sequence). This CDR3 has 12 amino acids. This chain's CDR3 is CAWSVGTVIRFF. CDR3 nucleotide sequence: TGTGCCTGGAGTGTTGGGACAGTGATTCGGTTCTTC.

Only a few counts were recorded for this clone. The chain links TRBV4-2 to TRBJ1-1, with D tentatively TRBD1 (6 bases). Trimming removed 6 bases from V and 2 bases from J, with 10 bases in between. This CDR3 is 13 amino acids long. Germline-derived CDR1 and CDR2 are LGHNA and YNFKEQ. CDR3 protein: CASSAQGNTEAFF. The CDR3 bases are TGTGCCAGCAGTGCACAGGGCAACACTGAAGCTTTCTTT.

The CDR3 coding sequence is TGTGCCAGCAGCTTACTCCCCCTAGAGACCCAGTACTTC. Its translation is CASSLLPLETQYF. J is TRBJ2-5 and V is TRBV7-3; D call uncertain. The CDR3 extends over 13 amino acids. Per the germline V gene, CDR1 is SGHTA and CDR2 is FQGTGA. With 2 bases removed from V and 4 bases from J, the gap between germline ends came to 8 bases.

This chain connects TRBV19 to TRBJ2-5, with a possible D match to TRBD1 (6 bases). This CDR3 has 13 amino acids. The germline V gene encodes CDR1 LNHDA and CDR2 SQIVND (reference sequence). V was shortened by 4 bases and J by 4 bases, with 10 bases between the two germline ends. CDR3 sequence (DNA): TGTGCCAGTAGTAAGGGCAGGGGAGAGACCCAGTACTTC. This translates into CASSKGRGETQYF.

This clone was picked up one time. The chain joins TRBV30 to TRBJ1-2; D gene unclear. Germline-derived CDR1 and CDR2 are GTSNPN and SVGIG (reference sequence). CDR3 length equals 10 residues. The V end lost 5 bases, the J end lost 4 bases, and 5 bases lay between the germline ends. In DNA, the CDR3 is TGTGCCTGGGGGCCCTATGGCTACACCTTC. This codes for CAWGPYGYTF.

This sequence joins TRBV5-1 and TRBJ2-3; D perhaps matches TRBD2 (6 bases). CDR1 and CDR2 from the germline V gene are SGHRS and YFSETQ. V lost 0 bases, J lost 2 bases, and 10 bases lay in between. CDR3 length equals 15 residues. CDR3: CASSLAGVDTDTQYF. CDR3 DNA: TGCGCCAGCAGCTTGGCGGGAGTTGACACAGATACGCAGTATTTT.

In this sample, this clone turned up a few times. The chain employs TRBV6-4 and TRBJ1-2, with 10 positions matching TRBD1. After removal of 1 base from V and 7 bases from J, the junction contained 3 bases not matched to a gene. The V gene's germline CDR1 is MRHNA and CDR2 SNTAGT. The CDR3 is 14 residues long. The CDR3 DNA reads as TGTGCCAGCAGTGACTGGGACAGGGGAGGTGGCTACACCTTC. Its translation: CASSDWDRGGGYTF.

The chain couples TRBV19 to TRBJ1-4; D is unclear. Germline V lookup: CDR1 LNHDA, CDR2 SQIVND (reference sequence). Trimming left V 3 bases short and J 7 bases short, with 12 bases between. The CDR3 extends over 14 amino acids. The chain's CDR3 is CASSIRPYGEKLFF. The CDR3 nucleotides are TGTGCCAGTAGTATCCGCCCGTACGGTGAAAAACTGTTTTTT. Together with reference TRBV19 and TRBJ1-4, the CDR3 gives the full variable domain: DGGITQSPKYLFRKEGQNVTLSCEQNLNHDAMYWYRQDPGQGLRLIYYSQIVNDFQKGDIAEGYSVSREKKESFPLTVTSAQKNPTAFYLCASSIRPYGEKLFFGSGTQLSVL.

V usage is TRBV9 and J usage is TRBJ2-7; no definite D call. Germline V gene data show CDR1 as SGDLS and CDR2 as YYNGEE. The germline V and J ends were trimmed by 0 bases and 5 bases, with 15 bases remaining between them. The CDR3 has 15 amino acids. CDR3 region: CASSVDRSARDEQYF. The CDR3, as DNA: TGTGCCAGCAGCGTAGATAGGTCAGCTCGGGACGAGCAGTACTTC.

The chain combines TRBV11-2 with TRBJ2-3, with 11 nucleotides matching TRBD1. This CDR3 has 15 residues. The V and J ends lost 4 bases and 3 bases, in that order; junction bases with no gene match: 3. Germline assignment: CDR1 SGHAT and CDR2 FQNNGV. DNA of the CDR3: TGTGCCAGCAGCTCAGGGACAGGGGGAACAGATACGCAGTATTTT. This translates into CASSSGTGGTDTQYF.

The chain combines TRBV13 with TRBJ1-5, with D possibly matching TRBD1 (5 bases). The CDR3 is 13 residues long. CDR1 is PRHDT, CDR2 FYEKMQ, per germline (reference sequence). V lost 5 bases and J lost 6, with 11 bases in between. The CDR3 loop is CASSPGRGQPQHF. CDR3 coding DNA: TGTGCCAGCAGCCCGGGTAGGGGTCAGCCCCAGCATTTT.

This clone was seen a few times. The chain's CDR3 is CASSEEQGYGDTQYF. The CDR3 DNA is TGTGCCAGCAGTGAGGAACAGGGCTACGGAGATACGCAGTATTTT. The V call is TRBV2, the J call TRBJ2-3; tentatively, D is TRBD1 (6 bases). Germline assignment: CDR1 SNHLY and CDR2 FYNNEI. V dropped 3 bases and J dropped 5 bases, with 15 bases sitting between them. The CDR3 contains 15 residues.

The J gene is TRBJ1-6, the V gene TRBV25-1; D ambiguous. Germline V gives CDR1 MGHDK, CDR2 SYGVNS. V lost 0 bases and J 10 bases, leaving 13 bases between the germline ends. The CDR3 extends over 15 amino acids. The CDR3 region has the DNA TGTGCCAGCAGTGAATACAGAGGGATAGAATCACCCCTCCACTTT. It is translated as CASSEYRGIESPLHF.

With regard to this clone: Germline is not matched at one junction end, which may reflect a read error. This sequence joins TRBV30 and TRBJ2-2, with D maybe TRBD2 (5 bases). The CDR3 loop spans 11 amino acids. In germline, CDR1 is GTSNPN, CDR2 SVGIG (reference sequence). The CDR3 sequence is CAGSKQEELFF. The CDR3 coding sequence is TGTGCCGGGAGCAAGCAGGAGGAGCTGTTTTTT.

This chain joins TRBV4-3 and TRBJ1-4, with 9 bases that match TRBD1. The CDR3 loop spans 16 amino acids. The germline V gene has CDR1 LGHNA and CDR2 YSLEER. V trimming: 0 bases; J trimming: 10 bases; junction bases outside the gene matches: 9. CDR3 region: CASSQDFGTGHGKLFF. The CDR3 nucleotides read TGCGCCAGCAGCCAAGATTTCGGGACAGGGCATGGAAAACTGTTTTTT.

The chain couples TRBV9 to TRBJ2-7; D might be TRBD1 (5 bases). The germline V and J ends were trimmed by 0 bases and 7 bases, with 11 bases remaining between them. Per germline, CDR1 SGDLS and CDR2 YYNGEE. The CDR3 length is 13 residues. This CDR3 reads CASSVGGAKEQYF. The CDR3 DNA sequence: TGTGCCAGCAGCGTAGGGGGCGCTAAGGAGCAGTACTTC.

V gene TRBV4-1 combines with J gene TRBJ2-7; D is undetermined. Germline CDR1 reads MGHRA; CDR2 reads YSYEKL. V lost 1 base and J lost 1, with 5 bases in between. There are 13 residues in the CDR3. CDR3 in amino acids: CASSQGGSYEQYF. In DNA, the CDR3 is TGCGCCAGCAGCCAAGGCGGTTCCTACGAGCAGTACTTC.